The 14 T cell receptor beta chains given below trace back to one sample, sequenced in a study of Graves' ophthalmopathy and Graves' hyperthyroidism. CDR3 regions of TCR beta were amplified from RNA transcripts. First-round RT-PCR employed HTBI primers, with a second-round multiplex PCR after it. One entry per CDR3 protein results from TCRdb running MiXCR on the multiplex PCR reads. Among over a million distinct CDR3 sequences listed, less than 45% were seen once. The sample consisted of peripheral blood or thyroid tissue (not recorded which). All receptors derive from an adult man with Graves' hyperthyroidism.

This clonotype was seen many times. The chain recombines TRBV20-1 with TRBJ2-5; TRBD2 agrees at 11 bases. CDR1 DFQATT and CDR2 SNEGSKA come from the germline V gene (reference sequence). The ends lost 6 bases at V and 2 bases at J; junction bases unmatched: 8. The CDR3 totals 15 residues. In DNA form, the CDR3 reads TGCAGTGCCCTATTTATAGCGGGAGGGCAAGAGACCCAGTACTTC. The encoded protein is CSALFIAGGQETQYF.

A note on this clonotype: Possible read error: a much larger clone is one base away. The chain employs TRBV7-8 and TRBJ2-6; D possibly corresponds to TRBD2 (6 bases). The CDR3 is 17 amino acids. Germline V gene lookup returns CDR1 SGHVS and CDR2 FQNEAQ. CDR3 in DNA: TGTGCCAGCAGCTTAGATGGGGGGACCCGAGCGACCAACGTCGTGACTTTC. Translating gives CASSLDGGTRATNVVTF.

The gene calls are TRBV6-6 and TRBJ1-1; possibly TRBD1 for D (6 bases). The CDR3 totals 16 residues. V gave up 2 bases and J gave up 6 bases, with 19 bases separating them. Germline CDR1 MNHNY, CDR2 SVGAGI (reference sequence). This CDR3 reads CASSYPTARGSAEAFF. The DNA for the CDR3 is TGTGCCAGCAGTTACCCAACCGCCAGGGGATCAGCTGAAGCTTTCTTT.

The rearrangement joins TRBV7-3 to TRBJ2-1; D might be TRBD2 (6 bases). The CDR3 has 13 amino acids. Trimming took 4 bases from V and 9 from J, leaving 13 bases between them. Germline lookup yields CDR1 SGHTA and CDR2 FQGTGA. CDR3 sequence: CASSSLSGSEQFF. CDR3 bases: TGTGCCAGCAGCTCCCTTAGCGGTTCTGAGCAGTTCTTC.

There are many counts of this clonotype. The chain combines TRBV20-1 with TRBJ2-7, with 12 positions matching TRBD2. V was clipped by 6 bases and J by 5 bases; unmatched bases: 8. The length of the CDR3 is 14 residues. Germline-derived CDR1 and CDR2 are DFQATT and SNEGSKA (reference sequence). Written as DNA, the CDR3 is TGCAGTGCAAGTGGGACTAGCGGGCGGGACGAGCAGTACTTC. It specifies CSASGTSGRDEQYF.

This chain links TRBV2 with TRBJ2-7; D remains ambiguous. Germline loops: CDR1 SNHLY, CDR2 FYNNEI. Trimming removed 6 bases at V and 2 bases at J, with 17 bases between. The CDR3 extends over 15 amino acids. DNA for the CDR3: TGTGCCAGCAGCTTACGGTCGGCCTTCGCCTACGAGCAGTACTTC. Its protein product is CASSLRSAFAYEQYF.

CDR3 coding DNA: TGCAGCTTGGCGGGCGGCTATGGCTACACCTTC. This gives the protein CSLAGGYGYTF. The V gene is TRBV29-1, the J gene TRBJ1-2; D gene ambiguous. V dropped 8 bases and J dropped 4 bases, with 11 bases sitting between them. This CDR3 is built from 11 residues. Germline CDR1 reads SQVTM; CDR2 reads ANQGSEA.

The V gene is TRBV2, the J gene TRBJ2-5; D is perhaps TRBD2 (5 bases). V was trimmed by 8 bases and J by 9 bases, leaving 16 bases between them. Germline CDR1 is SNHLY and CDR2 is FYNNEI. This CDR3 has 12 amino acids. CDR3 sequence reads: CASGRGGQPQYF. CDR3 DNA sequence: TGTGCCAGCGGACGGGGTGGTCAGCCCCAGTACTTC.

The CDR3 bases are TGTGCCAGCAGCACGCCGACTAGCGGGAGGGACACCAACACCGGGGAGCTGTTTTTT. Protein product: CASSTPTSGRDTNTGELFF. V usage is TRBV9 and J usage is TRBJ2-2; 14 positions match TRBD2. The CDR3 length is 19 residues. Germline CDR1 reads SGDLS; CDR2 reads YYNGEE. Trimming at V came to 4 bases and at J to 2 bases, leaving 10 bases not matched to a gene.

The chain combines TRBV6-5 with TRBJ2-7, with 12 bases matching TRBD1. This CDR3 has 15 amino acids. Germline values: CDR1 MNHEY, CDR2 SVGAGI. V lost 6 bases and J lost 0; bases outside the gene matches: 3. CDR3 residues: CASRTGQGASYEQYF. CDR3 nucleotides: TGTGCCAGCAGGACGGGACAGGGGGCCTCCTACGAGCAGTACTTC.

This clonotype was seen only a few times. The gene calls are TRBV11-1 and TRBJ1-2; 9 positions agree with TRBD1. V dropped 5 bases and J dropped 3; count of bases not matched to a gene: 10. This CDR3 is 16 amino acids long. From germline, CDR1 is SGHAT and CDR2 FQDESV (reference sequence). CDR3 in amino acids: CASSRTGTGHYYGYTF. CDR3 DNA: TGTGCCAGCAGCAGGACCGGGACAGGGCACTACTATGGCTACACCTTC.

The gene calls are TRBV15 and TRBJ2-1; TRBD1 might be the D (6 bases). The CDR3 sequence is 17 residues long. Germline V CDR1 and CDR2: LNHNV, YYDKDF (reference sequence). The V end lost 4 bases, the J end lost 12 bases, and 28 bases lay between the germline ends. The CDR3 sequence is CATSIAPDSELPSRQFF. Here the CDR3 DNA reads TGTGCCACCAGCATTGCGCCGGACAGTGAGCTCCCGAGCCGGCAGTTCTTC.

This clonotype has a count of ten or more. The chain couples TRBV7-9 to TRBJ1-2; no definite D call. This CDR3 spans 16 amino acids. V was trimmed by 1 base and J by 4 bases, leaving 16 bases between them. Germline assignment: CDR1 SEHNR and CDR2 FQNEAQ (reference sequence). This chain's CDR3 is CASSLDVASPIYGYTF. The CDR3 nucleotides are TGTGCCAGCAGCTTAGATGTTGCCAGCCCAATCTATGGCTACACCTTC.

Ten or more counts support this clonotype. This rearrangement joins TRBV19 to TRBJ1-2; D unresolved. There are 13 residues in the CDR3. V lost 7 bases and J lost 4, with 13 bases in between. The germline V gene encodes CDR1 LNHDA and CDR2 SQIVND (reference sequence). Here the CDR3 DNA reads TGTGCCAGTACTTTCCGCAACCGCTATGGCTACACCTTC. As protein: CASTFRNRYGYTF. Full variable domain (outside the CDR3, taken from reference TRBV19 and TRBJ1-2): DGGITQSPKYLFRKEGQNVTLSCEQNLNHDAMYWYRQDPGQGLRLIYYSQIVNDFQKGDIAEGYSVSREKKESFPLTVTSAQKNPTAFYLCASTFRNRYGYTFGSGTRLTVV.